These 19 T cell receptor beta chains originate from one sample sequenced in a study of shared clonotypes between healthy human individuals. The repertoire was sequenced with immunoSEQ multiplex PCR; TCRdb's copy has only in-frame clones and lacks some. The top ten hold around 0.06% of the sample, which has hundreds of thousands of clones, about 97% seen once. Sequenced sample: naive CD4+ T cells sorted from blood. The subset: CD45RA+ positively selected. These receptors originate from a woman in her 30s in good health.

This chain uses TRBV19 with TRBJ1-3, with 7 bases fitting TRBD1. Trimming cost V 6 bases and J 5 bases; bases outside gene matches: 10. There are 15 residues in the CDR3. The germline CDR1 and CDR2 sequences are LNHDA and SQIVND (reference sequence). The CDR3 loop is CASSMGQRRRNTIYF. CDR3 in DNA: TGTGCCAGTAGCATGGGACAGCGACGGCGAAACACCATATATTTT.

This chain connects TRBV4-1 to TRBJ1-1; D is undetermined. The V and J ends lost 1 base and 1 base respectively, with 13 bases between them. The CDR3 loop spans 16 amino acids. Per the germline V gene, CDR1 is MGHRA and CDR2 is YSYEKL. In nucleotides, the CDR3 is TGCGCCAGCAGCCAAGTTTACGGACCCACGAACACTGAAGCTTTCTTT. Amino acid sequence: CASSQVYGPTNTEAFF.

Only a few counts were recorded for this clone. The chain is built from TRBV5-4 and TRBJ2-7; 11 bases align to TRBD2. The CDR3 sequence is 14 residues long. J gave up 5 bases and V 2 bases, and 3 bases lay outside the gene matches. In germline, CDR1 is SGHNT, CDR2 YYREEE (reference sequence). The CDR3 DNA is TGTGCCAGCAGCTTTACTAGCGGGAGTGACGAGCAGTACTTC. Translation gives CASSFTSGSDEQYF.

The gene calls are TRBV19 and TRBJ1-2; D might be TRBD1 (5 bases). Germline loops: CDR1 LNHDA, CDR2 SQIVND (reference sequence). The V end lost 5 bases, the J end lost 5 bases, and 15 bases lay between the germline ends. The CDR3 is 14 residues long. CDR3 in DNA: TGTGCCAGTAGTGATCGACGACAGCTATATGGCTACACCTTC. Translation gives CASSDRRQLYGYTF.

V is TRBV15 and J is TRBJ2-7, with D maybe TRBD2 (6 bases). Trimming shortened V by 0 bases and J by 4 bases, and 13 bases separated the two germline ends. CDR3 length: 15 amino acids. In germline, CDR1 is LNHNV, CDR2 YYDKDF (reference sequence). The CDR3 sequence: CATSRDLTGDYEQYF. In nucleotides, the CDR3 is TGTGCCACCAGCAGAGATCTGACGGGGGATTACGAGCAGTACTTC. Filled out from reference TRBV15 and TRBJ2-7, the complete variable domain reads DAMVIQNPRYQVTQFGKPVTLSCSQTLNHNVMYWYQQKSSQAPKLLFHYYDKDFNNEADTPDNFQSRRPNTSFCFLDIRSPGLGDTAMYLCATSRDLTGDYEQYFGPGTRLTVT.

The chain uses TRBV30 and TRBJ1-2; D gene ambiguous. Germline values: CDR1 GTSNPN, CDR2 SVGIG (reference sequence). The V and J ends lost 3 bases and 2 bases respectively, with 7 bases between them. The CDR3 has 12 amino acids. The CDR3 loop reads CAWRQMNYGYTF. CDR3 coding DNA: TGTGCCTGGAGGCAGATGAACTATGGCTACACCTTC.

The rearrangement links TRBV11-1 to TRBJ2-7; tentatively, D is TRBD1 (6 bases). V was cut by 0 bases and J by 3 bases, with 12 bases left in between. CDR1 is SGHAT and CDR2 is FQDESV in the germline V gene (reference sequence). This CDR3 has 15 residues. The CDR3: CASSLAFQGIYEQYF. The CDR3 DNA reads as TGTGCCAGCAGCTTAGCTTTCCAGGGGATCTACGAGCAGTACTTC.

V usage is TRBV6-1 and J usage is TRBJ1-5, with a possible D match to TRBD1 (5 bases). Trimming left V 5 bases short and J 3 bases short, with 11 bases between. CDR3 length: 14 residues. The germline CDR1 and CDR2 sequences are MNHNS and SASEGT. The DNA of the CDR3 is TGTGCCAGCAGTTCGGGACGGGACAATCAGCCCCAGCATTTT. The encoded protein is CASSSGRDNQPQHF.

This chain links TRBV25-1 with TRBJ2-1, with 9 bases matching TRBD1. CDR3 size: 14 residues. Germline assignment: CDR1 MGHDK and CDR2 SYGVNS. V gave up 6 bases and J gave up 6 bases; unmatched junction bases: 6. The CDR3 loop is CASSMDRGANEQFF. The DNA for the CDR3 is TGTGCCAGCAGCATGGACAGGGGTGCCAATGAGCAGTTCTTC.

This rearrangement joins TRBV28 to TRBJ2-3; possible D gene TRBD2, 5 bases. Germline loops: CDR1 MDHEN, CDR2 SYDVKM. There are 16 residues in the CDR3. V was clipped by 2 bases and J by 0 bases, with 12 bases between them. The CDR3 protein is CASSLGLAPSTDTQYF. CDR3 nucleotide sequence: TGTGCCAGCAGTTTAGGGTTAGCGCCTAGCACAGATACGCAGTATTTT.

V is TRBV7-9 and J is TRBJ2-7, with unresolved D. Looked up from germline, CDR1 is SEHNR and CDR2 is FQNEAQ (reference sequence). The CDR3 totals 12 residues. The V end was cut by 6 bases, the J end by 6 bases, with 12 bases between. CDR3 protein: CASSWGSAEQYF. The CDR3 DNA sequence: TGTGCCAGCAGTTGGGGATCGGCCGAGCAGTACTTC.

V is TRBV7-6 and J is TRBJ2-5, with D maybe TRBD2 (6 bases). The J call is in doubt because the DNA end fits TRBJ2-7 better. Germline-derived CDR1 and CDR2 are SGHVS and FNYEAQ. The CDR3 totals 17 residues. CDR3: CASSTLPPLGGRDEQYF. The CDR3 nucleotides are TGTGCCAGCAGCACCCTCCCCCCCTTGGGGGGACGCGACGAGCAGTACTTC.

The rearrangement joins TRBV6-1 to TRBJ2-1; tentative D call: TRBD2 (5 bases). V was cut by 1 base and J by 1 base, with 14 bases left in between. CDR3 length: 17 residues. Per germline, CDR1 MNHNS and CDR2 SASEGT. The CDR3 DNA reads TGTGCCAGCAGTGAAGGGGTCGAGAGGGTTTCCTACAATGAGCAGTTCTTC. This gives the protein CASSEGVERVSYNEQFF.

J is TRBJ2-1 and V is TRBV7-8; 10 bases agree with TRBD2. The J segment lost 4 bases and the V segment lost 2 bases, leaving 11 bases of the junction unmatched. The CDR3 contains 18 residues. CDR1 SGHVS and CDR2 FQNEAQ come from the germline V gene. The CDR3 loop is CASSLTGTSVASYNEQFF. Here the CDR3 DNA reads TGTGCCAGCAGCTTAACCGGGACTAGCGTTGCTTCTTACAATGAGCAGTTCTTC.

This chain uses TRBV5-4 with TRBJ2-1; D may be TRBD2 (5 bases). CDR1 is SGHNT and CDR2 is YYREEE in the germline V gene (reference sequence). The CDR3 runs to 16 residues. V shed 5 bases and J shed 9 bases, with 24 bases lying between them. The CDR3 DNA reads as TGTGCCAGCAGGTATGACCTCGTAGCCCCTGGAGGTGAGCAGTTCTTC. As protein: CASRYDLVAPGGEQFF.

The chain uses TRBV19 and TRBJ2-2; maybe TRBD2 (6 bases). The CDR3 sequence is 16 residues long. Germline CDR1 reads LNHDA; CDR2 reads SQIVND (reference sequence). Trimming removed 5 bases from V and 5 bases from J, with 18 bases in between. In nucleotides, the CDR3 is TGTGCCAGTAGTGCAGGCGGAGGGGTTAAGACCGGGGAGCTGTTTTTT. Its protein is CASSAGGGVKTGELFF.

This chain links TRBV6-6 with TRBJ1-5; D might be TRBD1 (6 bases). Germline V gene data show CDR1 as MNHNY and CDR2 as SVGAGI (reference sequence). CDR3 length equals 14 residues. V was trimmed by 6 bases and J by 1 base, leaving 10 bases between them. CDR3 in amino acids: CASRQGGSNQPQHF. As DNA, the CDR3 is TGTGCCAGCAGACAGGGAGGGAGCAATCAGCCCCAGCATTTT.

This clone was seen a single time. V is TRBV7-8 and J is TRBJ2-5, with TRBD2 matching 7 bases. The assigned J gene may be wrong: the sequence end matches TRBJ2-7 better. This CDR3 contains 16 residues. Per germline, CDR1 SGHVS and CDR2 FQNEAQ. DNA for the CDR3: TGTGCCAGCAGCTTACAGGTAGCGGGTACCCCCTACGAGCAGTACTTC. Translated: CASSLQVAGTPYEQYF.

The chain links TRBV7-8 to TRBJ2-2, with unresolved D. This CDR3 contains 16 residues. Trimming left V 5 bases short and J 7 bases short, with 20 bases between. Germline V gives CDR1 SGHVS, CDR2 FQNEAQ. Written as DNA, the CDR3 is TGTGCCAGCAGCCACGCCCGACCCGGAAGGATCGGGGAGCTGTTTTTT. Amino acid sequence: CASSHARPGRIGELFF. Combining the CDR3 with reference TRBV7-8 and TRBJ2-2 gives the whole variable domain GAGVSQSPRYKVAKRGQDVALRCDPISGHVSLFWYQQALGQGPEFLTYFQNEAQLDKSGLPSDRFFAERPEGSVSTLKIQRTQQEDSAVYLCASSHARPGRIGELFFGEGSRLTVL.